This entry is about one T cell receptor beta chain. The data were obtained in a study of T cells in localized non-small cell lung cancer. The germline V and J ends were trimmed by 6 bases and 3 bases, with 14 bases remaining between them. CDR1 and CDR2 from the germline V gene are MNHNS and SASEGT. The CDR3 is 14 residues long. The method was immunoSEQ multiplex PCR; TCRdb's version includes in-frame clones alone and lacks a portion of them. Altogether about 40,000 clones are present, approximately 81% being singletons, with the ten largest covering around 7.3%. The chain recombines TRBV6-1 with TRBJ1-1; D is undetermined. The origin of this receptor is a male donor older than 55 with stage II lung adenocarcinoma. This specimen consisted of peripheral blood mononuclear cells, obtained before any cancer treatment. CDR3 protein: CASSLQHLDTEAFF. In nucleotides, the CDR3 is TGTGCCAGCAGCCTACAGCATCTCGACACTGAAGCTTTCTTT.